These T cell receptor beta chains were read from a single sample in a study of blood T cells in healthy people across ages. TCRdb itself ran the 5' RACE reads through MiXCR, one entry per CDR3 protein. The sample holds 700,000 or so distinct CDR3 sequences, roughly 20% seen once. Input material: blood. These TCRs come from a man between 65 and 80 years old in good health. CDR3s include the opening cysteine and the closing phenylalanine or tryptophan. The D gene is left open where the match is weak. Clone size is given for some rows only: seen once, a few or many times, or a class if the clone is expanded.

V gene: TRBV6-1; J gene: TRBJ2-3; clone size: -; D gene: -; CDR3 protein: CASSPRGGVRGTDTQYF; CDR3 DNA: TGTGCCAGCAGTCCCCGGGGTGGGGTTCGGGGCACAGATACGCAGTATTTT
V gene: TRBV12-3/TRBV12-4; J gene: TRBJ2-6; clone size: -; D gene: -; CDR3 protein: CASSLGPHGGARANVLTF; CDR3 DNA: TGTGCCAGCAGTTTAGGCCCCCACGGGGGCGCTAGGGCCAACGTCCTGACTTTC
V gene: TRBV6-4; J gene: TRBJ2-3; clone size: -; D gene: TRBD2; CDR3 protein: CASSETLRGGLTDTQYF; CDR3 DNA: TGTGCCAGCTCAGAGACCCTCCGGGGGGGGCTGACAGATACGCAGTATTTT
V gene: TRBV28; J gene: TRBJ1-2; clone size: -; D gene: -; CDR3 protein: CATETPGSGYTF; CDR3 DNA: TGTGCCACCGAAACCCCGGGGAGTGGCTACACCTTC
V gene: TRBV6-5; J gene: TRBJ2-5; clone size: few; D gene: TRBD1; CDR3 protein: CASSDPGQISQETQYF; CDR3 DNA: TGTGCCAGCAGTGATCCGGGACAGATATCCCAAGAGACCCAGTACTTC
V gene: TRBV19; J gene: TRBJ2-3; clone size: -; D gene: -; CDR3 protein: CASSTGEADTQYF; CDR3 DNA: TGTGCCAGTAGTACAGGGGAGGCAGATACGCAGTATTTT
V gene: TRBV29-1; J gene: TRBJ2-1; clone size: few; D gene: TRBD1; CDR3 protein: CSVETGYEQFF; CDR3 DNA: TGCAGCGTCGAGACAGGGTATGAGCAGTTCTTC
V gene: TRBV12-3/TRBV12-4; J gene: TRBJ2-1; clone size: once; D gene: TRBD2; CDR3 protein: CASSLTGLAGASEQFF; CDR3 DNA: TGTGCCAGCAGTTTAACCGGGCTAGCGGGAGCTTCCGAGCAGTTCTTC
V gene: TRBV27; J gene: TRBJ2-5; clone size: -; D gene: TRBD1; CDR3 protein: CASSLGQGLREQYF; CDR3 DNA: TGTGCCAGCAGTTTAGGACAGGGGCTGAGGGAGCAGTACTTC
V gene: TRBV7-2; J gene: TRBJ2-3; clone size: few; D gene: TRBD2; CDR3 protein: CASSPLPAGGPTDTQYF; CDR3 DNA: TGTGCCAGCAGCCCGCTCCCAGCGGGAGGCCCCACAGATACGCAGTATTTT
V gene: TRBV4-3; J gene: TRBJ2-1; clone size: -; D gene: -; CDR3 protein: CASSQDGRLAYNEQFF; CDR3 DNA: TGCGCCAGCAGCCAAGATGGGAGACTAGCCTACAATGAGCAGTTCTTC
V gene: TRBV5-1; J gene: TRBJ2-2; clone size: many; D gene: -; CDR3 protein: CASSLEGTGELFF; CDR3 DNA: TGTGCCAGCAGCTTAGAGGGCACCGGGGAGCTGTTTTTT
V gene: TRBV7-9; J gene: TRBJ1-1; clone size: -; D gene: -; CDR3 protein: CASSGAEAFF; CDR3 DNA: TGTGCCAGCAGTGGGGCTGAAGCTTTCTTT
V gene: TRBV6-2/TRBV6-3; J gene: TRBJ2-2; clone size: -; D gene: TRBD2; CDR3 protein: CASSTGTSGTAAGELFF; CDR3 DNA: TGTGCCAGCAGTACTGGGACTAGCGGGACCGCGGCCGGGGAGCTGTTTTTT
V gene: TRBV28; J gene: TRBJ2-1; clone size: -; D gene: -; CDR3 protein: CASRLIRQINEQFF; CDR3 DNA: TGTGCCAGCAGGTTAATTAGGCAGATCAATGAGCAGTTCTTC
V gene: TRBV4-1; J gene: TRBJ1-4; clone size: -; D gene: -; CDR3 protein: CASSQDGDLANEKLFF; CDR3 DNA: TGCGCCAGCAGCCAAGATGGCGACTTAGCTAATGAAAAACTGTTTTTT
V gene: TRBV19; J gene: TRBJ2-1; clone size: -; D gene: -; CDR3 protein: CASTFGAFDNEQFF; CDR3 DNA: TGTGCCAGTACTTTTGGCGCCTTCGACAATGAGCAGTTCTTC
V gene: TRBV5-1; J gene: TRBJ1-1; clone size: few; D gene: -; CDR3 protein: CASSEQANLNTEAFF; CDR3 DNA: TGCGCCAGCAGCGAGCAGGCGAACTTGAACACTGAAGCTTTCTTT
V gene: TRBV20-1; J gene: TRBJ1-5; clone size: few; D gene: -; CDR3 protein: CSAKDGLSNQPQHF; CDR3 DNA: TGCAGTGCGAAGGACGGGCTTAGCAATCAGCCCCAGCATTTT
V gene: TRBV6-6; J gene: TRBJ2-3; clone size: -; D gene: -; CDR3 protein: CASSPGRRTDTQYF; CDR3 DNA: TGTGCCAGCAGCCCGGGAAGACGCACAGATACGCAGTATTTT
V gene: TRBV19; J gene: TRBJ1-1; clone size: -; D gene: -; CDR3 protein: CASRPGPENTEAFF; CDR3 DNA: TGTGCCAGTAGGCCGGGGCCTGAGAACACTGAAGCTTTCTTT
V gene: TRBV5-1; J gene: TRBJ1-1; clone size: -; D gene: -; CDR3 protein: CASSPLTSNTEAFF; CDR3 DNA: TGCGCCAGCAGCCCTCTGACGAGTAACACTGAAGCTTTCTTT
V gene: TRBV6-6; J gene: TRBJ1-1; clone size: -; D gene: -; CDR3 protein: CASSYKQNTEAFF; CDR3 DNA: TGTGCCAGCAGTTACAAACAGAACACTGAAGCTTTCTTT
V gene: TRBV11-1; J gene: TRBJ2-7; clone size: -; D gene: -; CDR3 protein: CASSLEHGPYEQYF; CDR3 DNA: TGTGCCAGCAGCTTAGAACACGGACCCTACGAGCAGTACTTC
V gene: TRBV9; J gene: TRBJ2-3; clone size: -; D gene: -; CDR3 protein: CASSVGSAGPADTQYF; CDR3 DNA: TGTGCCAGCAGCGTAGGCTCTGCAGGACCCGCAGATACGCAGTATTTT
V gene: TRBV12-3/TRBV12-4; J gene: TRBJ2-4; clone size: -; D gene: -; CDR3 protein: CATGATAKNIQYF; CDR3 DNA: TGTGCCACAGGGGCGACCGCCAAAAACATTCAGTACTTC
V gene: TRBV9; J gene: TRBJ2-1; clone size: few; D gene: -; CDR3 protein: CASSVAASEQFF; CDR3 DNA: TGTGCCAGCAGCGTAGCGGCGAGTGAGCAGTTCTTC
V gene: TRBV12-3/TRBV12-4; J gene: TRBJ2-1; clone size: many; D gene: -; CDR3 protein: CASTGYNEQFF; CDR3 DNA: TGTGCCAGCACGGGTTACAATGAGCAGTTCTTC
V gene: TRBV7-2; J gene: TRBJ1-4; clone size: few; D gene: -; CDR3 protein: CASSLDIATNEKLFF; CDR3 DNA: TGTGCCAGCAGCCTAGACATTGCAACTAATGAAAAACTGTTTTTT
V gene: TRBV18; J gene: TRBJ1-4; clone size: few; D gene: -; CDR3 protein: CASSQSSNEKLFF; CDR3 DNA: TGTGCCAGCTCACAGTCATCTAATGAAAAACTGTTTTTT
V gene: TRBV6-1; J gene: TRBJ2-7; clone size: once; D gene: -; CDR3 protein: CASSMGTEAYEQYF; CDR3 DNA: TGTGCCAGCAGTATGGGGACCGAAGCCTACGAGCAGTACTTC
V gene: TRBV5-5; J gene: TRBJ1-2; clone size: few; D gene: TRBD1; CDR3 protein: CASSPAETGSYGYTF; CDR3 DNA: TGTGCCAGCAGCCCAGCGGAGACAGGGAGCTATGGCTACACCTTC
V gene: TRBV29-1; J gene: TRBJ2-2; clone size: many; D gene: -; CDR3 protein: CSVEPVNTGELFF; CDR3 DNA: TGCAGCGTTGAGCCCGTAAACACCGGGGAGCTGTTTTTT
V gene: TRBV19; J gene: TRBJ2-6; clone size: -; D gene: TRBD1; CDR3 protein: CASSRQGTTGANVLTF; CDR3 DNA: TGTGCCAGTAGTCGACAGGGTACTACTGGGGCCAACGTCCTGACTTTC
V gene: TRBV27; J gene: TRBJ2-3; clone size: -; D gene: -; CDR3 protein: CATRWGRYSDTQYF; CDR3 DNA: TGTGCCACCCGTTGGGGGAGATACTCAGATACGCAGTATTTT
V gene: TRBV7-6; J gene: TRBJ1-6; clone size: -; D gene: -; CDR3 protein: CASRVGRRDSPLHF; CDR3 DNA: TGTGCCAGCAGGGTGGGAAGGAGAGATTCACCCCTCCACTTT
V gene: TRBV20-1; J gene: TRBJ1-2; clone size: -; D gene: -; CDR3 protein: CSARDLKQIPYGYTF; CDR3 DNA: TGCAGTGCTAGAGACCTAAAGCAGATCCCCTATGGCTACACCTTC
V gene: TRBV7-2; J gene: TRBJ1-4; clone size: -; D gene: TRBD1; CDR3 protein: CASSSRPGQGEEKLFF; CDR3 DNA: TGTGCCAGCAGCTCCCGGCCGGGACAGGGCGAAGAAAAACTGTTTTTT
V gene: TRBV6-1; J gene: TRBJ1-4; clone size: -; D gene: TRBD1; CDR3 protein: CASSQNRGSVGTNEKLFF; CDR3 DNA: TGTGCCAGCAGCCAAAACAGGGGGAGCGTTGGAACTAATGAAAAACTGTTTTTT
V gene: TRBV7-2; J gene: TRBJ2-2; clone size: few; D gene: -; CDR3 protein: CASSLSFLANTGELFF; CDR3 DNA: TGTGCCAGCAGCTTGAGTTTTCTGGCGAACACCGGGGAGCTGTTTTTT
V gene: TRBV3-1; J gene: TRBJ2-2; clone size: -; D gene: -; CDR3 protein: CASSHLRGGVELFF; CDR3 DNA: TGTGCCAGCAGCCACCTCAGGGGAGGGGTGGAGCTGTTTTTT
V gene: TRBV7-2; J gene: TRBJ1-5; clone size: -; D gene: -; CDR3 protein: CASSLAQGNNQPQHF; CDR3 DNA: TGTGCCAGCAGCTTAGCGCAGGGGAACAATCAGCCCCAGCATTTT
V gene: TRBV21-1; J gene: TRBJ2-3; clone size: few; D gene: -; CDR3 protein: CASSKDVGKGSDTQYF; CDR3 DNA: -
V gene: TRBV25-1; J gene: TRBJ1-1; clone size: -; D gene: -; CDR3 protein: CASSDSPSNTEAFF; CDR3 DNA: TGTGCCAGCAGTGATAGCCCGTCAAACACTGAAGCTTTCTTT
V gene: TRBV13; J gene: TRBJ2-1; clone size: -; D gene: -; CDR3 protein: CASSFSTQGEQFF; CDR3 DNA: TGTGCCAGCAGCTTTTCCACACAGGGAGAGCAGTTCTTC
V gene: TRBV7-3; J gene: TRBJ2-1; clone size: many; D gene: TRBD2; CDR3 protein: CASSLMSSGRSNEQFF; CDR3 DNA: TGTGCCAGCAGCTTAATGTCTAGCGGGAGATCAAATGAGCAGTTCTTC
V gene: TRBV6-1; J gene: TRBJ2-1; clone size: many; D gene: -; CDR3 protein: CASSEGTVNEQFF; CDR3 DNA: TGTGCCAGCAGTGAAGGGACAGTAAATGAGCAGTTCTTC
V gene: TRBV24-1; J gene: TRBJ2-3; clone size: -; D gene: -; CDR3 protein: CATSDPTYRAGADTQYF; CDR3 DNA: TGTGCCACCAGTGACCCAACCTACAGGGCGGGAGCAGATACGCAGTATTTT
V gene: TRBV7-9; J gene: TRBJ2-6; clone size: -; D gene: -; CDR3 protein: CASSFWDTQRRYGANVQTF; CDR3 DNA: TGTGCCAGCAGCTTTTGGGACACCCAGCGGAGGTACGGGGCCAACGTCCAGACTTTC
V gene: TRBV20-1; J gene: TRBJ2-2; clone size: few; D gene: -; CDR3 protein: CSAADWTNTGELFF; CDR3 DNA: TGCAGTGCCGCGGACTGGACGAACACCGGGGAGCTGTTTTTT
V gene: TRBV19; J gene: TRBJ2-5; clone size: -; D gene: TRBD1; CDR3 protein: CASSPRGTGEEETQYF; CDR3 DNA: TGTGCCAGTAGTCCACGCGGGACAGGGGAGGAAGAGACCCAGTACTTC
V gene: TRBV2; J gene: TRBJ2-1; clone size: few; D gene: -; CDR3 protein: CASKLEAVGEQFF; CDR3 DNA: TGTGCCAGCAAGCTGGAGGCTGTGGGTGAGCAGTTCTTC
V gene: TRBV9; J gene: TRBJ2-1; clone size: few; D gene: TRBD2; CDR3 protein: CASSVVGLEINEQFF; CDR3 DNA: TGTGCCAGCAGCGTAGTGGGACTAGAAATCAATGAGCAGTTCTTC
V gene: TRBV20-1; J gene: TRBJ2-3; clone size: -; D gene: -; CDR3 protein: CSAVVLTGYTDTQYF; CDR3 DNA: TGCAGTGCCGTTGTGTTGACAGGCTACACAGATACGCAGTATTTT
V gene: TRBV7-8; J gene: TRBJ2-5; clone size: many; D gene: TRBD1; CDR3 protein: CASSLEVWQGASYETQYF; CDR3 DNA: TGTGCCAGCAGCTTAGAAGTCTGGCAGGGGGCAAGTTATGAGACCCAGTACTTC
V gene: TRBV27; J gene: TRBJ2-1; clone size: -; D gene: -; CDR3 protein: CASSPNPRERRSHNEQFF; CDR3 DNA: TGTGCCAGCAGTCCCAACCCTAGGGAGCGTAGGTCCCACAATGAGCAGTTCTTC
V gene: TRBV27; J gene: TRBJ1-5; clone size: few; D gene: -; CDR3 protein: CASSPQQGRQPQHF; CDR3 DNA: TGTGCCAGCAGCCCACAGCAGGGGAGACAGCCCCAGCATTTT